A selection of T cell receptor beta chains follows, all from one sample in a study of blood T cells in healthy people across ages. TCRdb redid the calling of the 5' RACE reads with MiXCR, one entry per CDR3 protein. The repertoire holds 1.8 million or so distinct CDR3 sequences, roughly two fifths seen once, with roughly 23% in the top ten. The sequencing sample was made of blood. The receptors here all came from a human donor in good health. Each CDR3 is given without its conserved first and last residue. Size is stated for part of the rows, as once, few or many counts, or as a class when the clone is expanded.

CDR3 protein | J gene | V gene | clone size | CDR3 length
ASSPRQGEQPQH | TRBJ1-5 | TRBV7-2 | many | 12
ATAEDRATANVLT | TRBJ2-6 | TRBV10-3 | few | 13
ASSVTPLGTSGFYNEQF | TRBJ2-1 | TRBV9 | NA | 17
ASKGALSSYNSPLH | TRBJ1-6 | TRBV12-3/TRBV12-4 | few | 14
ASSLGQLFSYEQY | TRBJ2-7 | TRBV5-1 | NA | 13
ASSYLGQGATGELF | TRBJ2-2 | TRBV7-8 | NA | 14
ASHKGHSGANVLT | TRBJ2-6 | TRBV12-3/TRBV12-4 | many | 13
ASSQDGGGGETQY | TRBJ2-5 | TRBV3-1 | once | 13
ASSLTQGYGYT | TRBJ1-2 | TRBV14 | NA | 11
ASSYNPTYEQY | TRBJ2-7 | TRBV6-6 | few | 11
ASTRLAGGKDNEQF | TRBJ2-1 | TRBV2 | few | 14
AISTGQGRYEQY | TRBJ2-7 | TRBV10-3 | once | 12
ASSPTDPSPSYEQY | TRBJ2-7 | TRBV6-2/TRBV6-3 | few | 14
SASWGTEAF | TRBJ1-1 | TRBV20-1 | NA | 9
SVSIVPGTGDETQY | TRBJ2-5 | TRBV29-1 | NA | 14
ASSLQSAGIYNEQF | TRBJ2-1 | TRBV12-3/TRBV12-4 | NA | 14
SASEADTQY | TRBJ2-3 | TRBV20-1 | many | 9
ASSIAGLTYEQD | TRBJ2-7 | TRBV28 | NA | 12
ASSQVGGKETQY | TRBJ2-5 | TRBV6-5 | many | 12
ATSDLQGDGGYT | TRBJ1-2 | TRBV24-1 | NA | 12
ASSFTGTMQETQY | TRBJ2-5 | TRBV7-2 | NA | 13
ASSLGTEDNEQF | TRBJ2-1 | TRBV11-3 | NA | 12
ASSAQETTQY | TRBJ2-7 | TRBV6-1 | few | 10
ASSPTGLGTEAF | TRBJ1-1 | TRBV6-5 | few | 12
ASSWGDGANVLT | TRBJ2-6 | TRBV27 | few | 12
SVDVGGRMETQY | TRBJ2-5 | TRBV29-1 | NA | 12
ASSSQGTSGTETQY | TRBJ2-5 | TRBV9 | NA | 14
ASSQWGAGLSDTQY | TRBJ2-3 | TRBV7-9 | NA | 14
ASSELQNRPQH | TRBJ1-5 | TRBV6-1 | NA | 11
ASSQLPGGTGANQPQH | TRBJ1-5 | TRBV4-1 | once | 16
ASRLLTGVSYGYT | TRBJ1-2 | TRBV7-2 | NA | 13
ASSVGQVNYGYT | TRBJ1-2 | TRBV9 | many | 12
TSSQGQGTGGYT | TRBJ1-2 | TRBV4-3 | NA | 12
ASSRSLKTQGPTDTRY | TRBJ2-3 | TRBV4-3 | NA | 16
SARDWAASNQPQH | TRBJ1-5 | TRBV20-1 | NA | 13
ASSPDRDLNYGYT | TRBJ1-2 | TRBV4-3 | NA | 13
ASSLLWTGERY | TRBJ2-7 | TRBV27 | NA | 11
ASSQKDANYGYT | TRBJ1-2 | TRBV3-1 | NA | 12
TWEGGPGANVLT | TRBJ2-6 | TRBV30 | NA | 12
ASSTFRKEGYTQY | TRBJ2-3 | TRBV28 | NA | 13
ASSQGPRGANVLT | TRBJ2-6 | TRBV12-3/TRBV12-4 | NA | 13
ASSPHGGDYEQY | TRBJ2-7 | TRBV5-1 | NA | 12
SARRTGTDEKLF | TRBJ1-4 | TRBV20-1 | few | 12
SAGGGDRAF | TRBJ1-1 | TRBV20-1 | NA | 9
SVQKQGRQSEQY | TRBJ2-7 | TRBV29-1 | many | 12
ASSLSYSYNEQF | TRBJ2-1 | TRBV12-3/TRBV12-4 | NA | 12
ASSQDDGGRGYT | TRBJ1-2 | TRBV4-2 | NA | 12
ASRRQGLFNEQF | TRBJ2-1 | TRBV6-2/TRBV6-3 | NA | 12
ASSLDGVSGKNYGYT | TRBJ1-2 | TRBV7-2 | few | 15
ASRVSGEAF | TRBJ1-1 | TRBV11-3 | NA | 9
ASRDTGGQPQH | TRBJ1-5 | TRBV12-3/TRBV12-4 | NA | 11
ASSDGPRVTPLH | TRBJ1-6 | TRBV6-2/TRBV6-3 | NA | 12
ASSQAITSGNTIY | TRBJ1-3 | TRBV4-3 | few | 13
ASSWTGKTNEKRF | TRBJ1-4 | TRBV5-1 | few | 13
ASSLGLSSQY | TRBJ2-3 | TRBV11-3 | NA | 10
SVQTASMNTEAF | TRBJ1-1 | TRBV29-1 | few | 12
ASRGQGKDGYT | TRBJ1-2 | TRBV6-1 | NA | 11
ASSQDESGLNGYT | TRBJ1-2 | TRBV4-3 | NA | 13
ASSRDRASTNYGYT | TRBJ1-2 | TRBV7-8 | NA | 14